These T cell receptor beta chains were read from a single sample in a study of lymphopenia after photon versus proton radiotherapy. The protocol was immunoSEQ multiplex PCR, while the TCRdb copy is restricted to in-frame clones and leaves out a portion. In the table there are around 70,000 clones, more than 75% of which are singletons. The source material was peripheral blood, sampled from a patient treated with photon-based radiotherapy. These receptors were taken from a woman in her seventies with pancreatic cancer. Both conserved end residues are trimmed from each CDR3.

j_gene	v_gene	CDR3aa
TRBJ2-1	TRBV7-2	ASSLVGGVSYNEQF
TRBJ2-3	TRBV7-9	ASRGTGAGDTQY
TRBJ1-2	TRBV9	ASSVGAGFDGYT
TRBJ2-2	TRBV6-1	ASGTRQLNTGELF
TRBJ2-5	TRBV18	ASSPTVQETQY
TRBJ2-7	TRBV27	ASSLRENYEQY
TRBJ2-7	TRBV4-3	ASSQELGLAGAGANYEQY
TRBJ1-2	TRBV6-5	ASSPDRVSGYT
TRBJ2-7	TRBV28	ASSLRDWSSYEQY
TRBJ2-7	TRBV14	ASSRLDRGSYEQY
TRBJ2-5	TRBV7-9	ASSPSGETQY
TRBJ2-7	TRBV5-4	ASSLLSTSGHYEQY
TRBJ1-2	TRBV9	ASSREQENYGYT
TRBJ2-5	TRBV18	ASSPNQETQY
TRBJ2-2	TRBV11-2	ASSLTWTNTGELF
TRBJ2-4	TRBV9	ASSPTGLAKNIQY
TRBJ1-2	TRBV28	ASSSWQGTLGYT
TRBJ2-1	TRBV27	ASSLGQLMYNEQF
TRBJ2-7	TRBV4-1	ASSPAPGQGNYEQY
TRBJ2-3	TRBV30	AWSVTGGATDTQY
TRBJ2-3	TRBV19	ASSIPGLGVTDTQY
TRBJ1-3	TRBV7-8	ASSLREQGLSGNTIY
TRBJ2-2	TRBV11-2	ASCPAGAPGELF
TRBJ1-2	TRBV6-1	ASSEGQYGYT